This T cell receptor beta chain was identified in a study of shared clonotypes between healthy human individuals (dated by TCRdb to about 2020). Turning to the overall study: The cohort included three men and a couple of women between 18 and 49 years of age. Blood TCR repertoires of five healthy adults were deeply sequenced to estimate repertoire size and the extent of clonotype sharing between individuals. Per donor, leukapheresis produced somewhere between about 0.9 and 10 billion PBMCs. To increase sequencing depth and limit assay-specific biases, different laboratories used diverse techniques to prepare libraries and sequence TCR repertoires.

Donors were healthy HIV-negative adults with no recently reported acute infections or vaccinations. Every donor was a Caucasian adult living in Nashville, Tennessee, USA. For unsorted samples, some 90 million PBMCs were counted and genomic DNA was extracted with the QIAamp DNA Blood Mini kit. Blood was collected by leukapheresis, and PBMCs were isolated by Ficoll-Histopaque density gradient centrifugation and then cryopreserved in liquid nitrogen vapor phase. About this clone: There is no known antigen for this receptor. No base quality information exists; no much larger clone differs at one position.

Using the deep immunoSEQ assay, TCR CDR3 regions were amplified from genomic DNA by multiplex PCR. Extracted genomic DNA from each cell subset was distributed evenly across all wells of several immunoSEQ 96-well plates, and each plate was treated as a replicate. For unsorted PBMC, roughly 300 ng of genomic DNA, equivalent to approximately 28,000 T cell genomes, went into each replicate PCR. Genomic DNA from unsorted PBMC was sequenced over ten immunoSEQ deep assay plates. Purified libraries were measured with a Qubit 3.0 fluorometer, size-checked on a Bioanalyzer 2100, and measured again with the KAPA Library Quantification kit. Every immunoSEQ 96-well plate was sequenced on a separate single-read 150-cycle Illumina NextSeq 550 flow cell. In the original analysis: The immunoSEQ output contained only junctional sequences without quality scores, so filtering could not match that applied to full-length reads. To assign V/J genes and CDR3, sequences were annotated using PyIR, a Python wrapper for IgBLAST v1.9, with IMGT germline references. Any read was removed if the V/J assignment was weak (E-value above 1e-6), the CDR3 was missing, or the read contained stop codons, out-of-frame junctions, or ambiguous translated residues. V3J clonotypes were defined as sequences sharing an identical inferred V gene, J gene, and CDR3 amino acid sequence. To compute the percentage overlap between repertoires, the number of shared unique clonotypes was divided by the size of the smaller repertoire. Three approaches were used to assess repertoire richness: RTK rarefaction, the Chao1 estimator, and Recon v2.1 estimates of unobserved clonotypes. Here the immuneACCESS table is served through TCRdb, limited to in-frame sequences with V and J called. Missing clones are a known gap in these copies; in checked studies unresolved V genes cover under half, and the rest lacks a known reason. V, J and clone size are taken as reported in that table, and D and trimming were inferred from the DNA itself. The table for this sample lists hundreds of thousands of clones; roughly three quarters of them were counted only once. 13% of the sample is taken by the ten largest.

Here is what the overall study found, with its caveats: The small number of donors limited the genetic and exposure-history diversity represented. Sampling was limited to blood, and TCR repertoires in tissue likely differ from TCR repertoires in blood. Based on pairwise subsampling, the degree of clonotype sharing among donors was expected to be affected by sequencing depth.

Sequencing was performed on PBMCs. The source of this sequence is a woman in her thirties or forties in good health. Some clones in this sample may be carry-over from other donors' samples.

The DNA sequence is given as TGTGCCACCAGCAGGCTAGGGGTTCAGCCCCAGCATTTT. It encodes CATSRLGVQPQHF. Recombination joined TRBV15 with TRBJ1-5; a weak D assignment points to TRBD1 (5 bases agree). The V end loses 3 bases and the J end loses 6 bases, and a stretch of 9 bases separates them. Including the terminal cysteine and phenylalanine, the CDR3 comprises 13 residues. This entry keeps only the CDR3 DNA: 39 bases, framed from base 1. Looking up the germline V gene (reference sequence) yields CDR1 LNHNV and CDR2 YYDKDF.